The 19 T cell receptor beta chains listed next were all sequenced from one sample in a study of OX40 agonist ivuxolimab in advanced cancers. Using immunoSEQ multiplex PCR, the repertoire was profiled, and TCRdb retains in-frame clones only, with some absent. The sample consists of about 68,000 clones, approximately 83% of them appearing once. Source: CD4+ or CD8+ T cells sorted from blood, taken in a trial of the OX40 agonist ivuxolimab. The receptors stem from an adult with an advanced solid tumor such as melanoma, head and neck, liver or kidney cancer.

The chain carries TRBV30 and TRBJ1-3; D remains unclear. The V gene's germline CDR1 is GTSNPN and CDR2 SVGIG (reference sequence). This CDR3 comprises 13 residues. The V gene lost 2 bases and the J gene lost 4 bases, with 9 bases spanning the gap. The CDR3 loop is CAWSTGEGNTIYF. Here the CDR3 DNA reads TGTGCCTGGAGTACCGGGGAAGGAAACACCATATATTTT.

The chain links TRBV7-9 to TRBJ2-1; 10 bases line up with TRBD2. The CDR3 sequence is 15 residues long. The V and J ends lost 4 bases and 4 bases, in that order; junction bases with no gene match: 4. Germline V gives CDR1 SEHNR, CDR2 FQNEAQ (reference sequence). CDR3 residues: CASSSPAGGYNEQFF. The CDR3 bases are TGTGCCAGCAGCTCCCCAGCGGGGGGGTACAATGAGCAGTTCTTC.

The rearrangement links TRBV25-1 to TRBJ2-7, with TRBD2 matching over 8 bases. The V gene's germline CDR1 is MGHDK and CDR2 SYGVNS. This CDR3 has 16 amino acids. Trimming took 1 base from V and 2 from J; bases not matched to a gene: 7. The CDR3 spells CASSESGGGTPYEQYF. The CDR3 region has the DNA TGTGCCAGCAGTGAATCAGGCGGGGGGACCCCCTACGAGCAGTACTTC.

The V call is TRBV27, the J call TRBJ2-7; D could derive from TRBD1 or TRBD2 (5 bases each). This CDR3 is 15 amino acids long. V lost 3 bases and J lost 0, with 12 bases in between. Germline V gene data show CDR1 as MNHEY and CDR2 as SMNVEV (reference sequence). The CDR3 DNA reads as TGTGCCAGCAGTTTGGGGCCGGGGACCTCCTACGAGCAGTACTTC. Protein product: CASSLGPGTSYEQYF.

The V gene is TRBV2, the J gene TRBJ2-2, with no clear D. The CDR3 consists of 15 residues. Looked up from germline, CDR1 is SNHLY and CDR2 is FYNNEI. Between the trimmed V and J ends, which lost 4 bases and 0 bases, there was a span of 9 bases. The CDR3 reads CASSVEHTNTGELFF. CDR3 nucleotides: TGTGCCAGCAGTGTGGAGCACACGAACACCGGGGAGCTGTTTTTT.

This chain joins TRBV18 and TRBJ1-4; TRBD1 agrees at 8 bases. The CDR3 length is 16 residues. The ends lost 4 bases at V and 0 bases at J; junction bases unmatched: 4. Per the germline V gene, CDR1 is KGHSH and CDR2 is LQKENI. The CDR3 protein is CASSRDRPATNEKLFF. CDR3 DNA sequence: TGTGCCAGCTCACGGGACAGGCCTGCAACTAATGAAAAACTGTTTTTT.

The CDR3 nucleotides are TGTGCCAGCATGGCGGCGAACTCTGGGGCCAACGTCCTGACTTTC. Amino acids: CASMAANSGANVLTF. The chain links TRBV6-6 to TRBJ2-6, with D hard to call. Trimming left V 7 bases short and J 0 bases short, with 10 bases between. Germline CDR1 and CDR2: MNHNY and SVGAGI (reference sequence). The CDR3 contains 15 residues.

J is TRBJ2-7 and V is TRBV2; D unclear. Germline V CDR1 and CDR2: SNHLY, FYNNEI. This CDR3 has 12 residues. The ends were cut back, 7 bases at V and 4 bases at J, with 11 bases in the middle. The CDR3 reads CASTPRQYEQYF. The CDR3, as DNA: TGTGCCAGCACCCCCCGGCAGTACGAGCAGTACTTC.

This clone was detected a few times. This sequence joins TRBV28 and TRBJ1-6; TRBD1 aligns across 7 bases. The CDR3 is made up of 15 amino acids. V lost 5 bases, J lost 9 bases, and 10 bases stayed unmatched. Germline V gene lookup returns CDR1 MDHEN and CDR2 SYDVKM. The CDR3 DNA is TGTGCCAGCAGTAACCCGACAGGGTCAAGTTCACCCCTCCACTTT. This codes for CASSNPTGSSSPLHF.

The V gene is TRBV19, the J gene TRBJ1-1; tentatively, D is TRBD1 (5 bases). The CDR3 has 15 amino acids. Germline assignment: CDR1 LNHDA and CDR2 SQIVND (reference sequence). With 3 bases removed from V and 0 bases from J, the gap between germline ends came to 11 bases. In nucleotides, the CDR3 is TGTGCCAGTAGTATCTCAAGGGGAGTGAACACTGAAGCTTTCTTT. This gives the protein CASSISRGVNTEAFF.

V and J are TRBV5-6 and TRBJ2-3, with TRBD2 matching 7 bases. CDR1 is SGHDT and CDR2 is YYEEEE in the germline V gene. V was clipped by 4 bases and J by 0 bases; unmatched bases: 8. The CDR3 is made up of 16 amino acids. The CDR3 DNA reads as TGTGCCAGCAGCCGCGGAGCGCGGGGGAGCACAGATACGCAGTATTTT. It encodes CASSRGARGSTDTQYF.

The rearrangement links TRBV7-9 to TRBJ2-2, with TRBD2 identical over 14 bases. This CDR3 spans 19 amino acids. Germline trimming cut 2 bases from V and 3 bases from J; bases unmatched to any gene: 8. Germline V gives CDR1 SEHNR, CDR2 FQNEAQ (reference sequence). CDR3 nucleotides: TGTGCCAGCAGCTTACCACGACTAGCGGGGGGGCTGGACACCGGGGAGCTGTTTTTT. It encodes CASSLPRLAGGLDTGELFF.

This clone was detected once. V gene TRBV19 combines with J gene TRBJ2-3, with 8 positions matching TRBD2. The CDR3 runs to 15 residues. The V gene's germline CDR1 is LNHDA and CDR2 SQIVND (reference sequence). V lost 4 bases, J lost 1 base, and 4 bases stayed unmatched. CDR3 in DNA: TGTGCCAGTAGTAGACGGCGGGGGGGCACAGATACGCAGTATTTT. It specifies CASSRRRGGTDTQYF.

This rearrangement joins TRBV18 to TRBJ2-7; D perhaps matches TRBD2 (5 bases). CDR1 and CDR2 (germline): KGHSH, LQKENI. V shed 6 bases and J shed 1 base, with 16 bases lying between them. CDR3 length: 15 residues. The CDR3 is CASSQNSGSSYEQYF. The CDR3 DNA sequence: TGTGCCAGCTCCCAAAATTCGGGGTCGTCCTACGAGCAGTACTTC.

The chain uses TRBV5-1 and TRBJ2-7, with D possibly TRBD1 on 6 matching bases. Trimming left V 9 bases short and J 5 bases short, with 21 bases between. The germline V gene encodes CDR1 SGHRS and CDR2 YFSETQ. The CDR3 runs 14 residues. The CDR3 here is CATATVGRTDEQYF. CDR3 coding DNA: TGCGCCACCGCGACAGTGGGGCGGACAGACGAGCAGTACTTC.

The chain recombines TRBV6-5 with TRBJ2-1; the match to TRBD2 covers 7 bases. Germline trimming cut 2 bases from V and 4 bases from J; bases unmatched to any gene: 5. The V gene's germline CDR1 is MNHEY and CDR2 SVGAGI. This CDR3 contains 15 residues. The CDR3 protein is CASSYGGVGYNEQFF. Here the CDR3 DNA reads TGTGCCAGCAGTTACGGGGGGGTTGGATACAATGAGCAGTTCTTC.

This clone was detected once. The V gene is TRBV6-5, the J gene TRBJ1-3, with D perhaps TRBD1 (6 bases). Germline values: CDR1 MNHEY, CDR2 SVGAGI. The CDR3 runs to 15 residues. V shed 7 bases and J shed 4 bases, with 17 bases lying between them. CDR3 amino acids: CASTQSWGQGNTIYF. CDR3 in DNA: TGTGCCAGCACCCAGTCGTGGGGGCAAGGAAACACCATATATTTT.

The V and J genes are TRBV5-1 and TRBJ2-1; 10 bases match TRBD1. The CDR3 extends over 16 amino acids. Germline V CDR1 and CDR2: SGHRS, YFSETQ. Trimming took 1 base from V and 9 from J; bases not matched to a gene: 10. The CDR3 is CASSLIVGTGVSEQFF. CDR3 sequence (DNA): TGCGCCAGCAGCTTGATAGTCGGGACAGGGGTTAGTGAGCAGTTCTTC. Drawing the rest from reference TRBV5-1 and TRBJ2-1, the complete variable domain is KAGVTQTPRYLIKTRGQQVTLSCSPISGHRSVSWYQQTPGQGLQFLFEYFSETQRNKGNFPGRFSGRQFSNSRSEMNVSTLELGDSALYLCASSLIVGTGVSEQFFGPGTRLTVL.

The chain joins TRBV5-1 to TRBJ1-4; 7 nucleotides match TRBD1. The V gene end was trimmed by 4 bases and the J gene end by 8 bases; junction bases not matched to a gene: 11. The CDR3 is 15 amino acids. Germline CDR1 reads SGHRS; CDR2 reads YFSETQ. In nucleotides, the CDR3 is TGCGCCAGCAGCGATCAAAGGGGGCTTGGGGAAAAACTGTTTTTT. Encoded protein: CASSDQRGLGEKLFF. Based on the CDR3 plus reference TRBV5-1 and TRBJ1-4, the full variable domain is KAGVTQTPRYLIKTRGQQVTLSCSPISGHRSVSWYQQTPGQGLQFLFEYFSETQRNKGNFPGRFSGRQFSNSRSEMNVSTLELGDSALYLCASSDQRGLGEKLFFGSGTQLSVL.